Sequencing of this TCR beta chain was carried out in a study of blood T cell repertoires in COVID-19 (dated by TCRdb to 2020 to 2022). Turning to the overall study: The collaborator samples originated in the United States, Italy and Spain and spanned the acute and convalescent phases of COVID-19. Where available, HLA class I and class II types were taken from metadata supplied by the sample provider and were not determined by assay-based typing. The dataset comprised deeply sampled blood TCRbeta repertoires from subjects exposed to, actively infected with, or recovered from COVID-19. Sample metadata almost always included a de-identified subject ID, COVID-19 status, age in years and sex. The samples were drawn from two sources: the first 160 participants of the ongoing ImmuneRACE study, and over 1,000 subjects contributed by 6 global collaborators. The prospective study material was composed of cDNA or gDNA derived from T cells, B-cell-depleted T cells, or PBMCs. The repertoires were released in a freely available public database intended as a resource for research on the immune response to SARS-CoV-2. Results and caveats for the whole study, not just this receptor: The quantity of clinical and demographic metadata differed by source and by participant and was supplied without curation.

Its CDR3 holds 14 amino acids, cysteine through phenylalanine. CDR3 DNA only is kept here, 42 bases in frame from base 1. Trimming takes 2 bases from V and 8 bases from J, and the germline ends sit 16 bases apart. According to the germline V gene, CDR1 reads SGHRS and CDR2 reads YFSETQ. TCRbeta CDR3 regions were amplified from genomic DNA by means of the immunoSEQ Assay, a bias-controlled multiplex PCR. On the authors' methods: Within the assay, amplification of reference gene primers was used to estimate how many nucleated cells each sample contained. To quantify the absolute abundance of each unique TCRbeta CDR3 rearrangement, sequence reads were collapsed and filtered. For each sample, productive Simpson clonality was calculated as the square root of Simpson's diversity index across productive rearrangements. The source is immuneACCESS, and TCRdb retained only in-frame sequences with V and J called. Part of the clones is not carried over; for the studies checked, unresolved V genes explain less than half of this, and the remainder is unexplained. V and J calls and clone size follow that table, whereas D and trimming were derived from the DNA. Across this sample there are around 130,000 clones, with around nine tenths seen only once. The ten largest clones add up to under 6.5% of the sample.

Remarks on this clone: Its binding antigen is unknown. Base qualities were left out, and no much larger clone turns up one base away.

Each collaborating institution followed its own protocols to collect whole blood in K2EDTA tubes. For TCRbeta analysis, collaborator samples were shipped as frozen whole blood, as isolated PBMCs, or as DNA extracted from either sample type. The receptor chain draws on TRBV5-1 and TRBJ1-2, with TRBD1 perhaps the D gene, on 5 matching bases. Sequencing was done on a sample of peripheral blood. The receptor comes from a human donor in a cohort sampled during active COVID-19. The DNA reads TGCGCCAGCAGCTTTGGGGGGGACGGACGCGGCTACACCTTC. Protein translation: CASSFGGDGRGYTF. Joined to the reference TRBV5-1 and TRBJ1-2 proteins, this CDR3 gives the full variable domain: KAGVTQTPRYLIKTRGQQVTLSCSPISGHRSVSWYQQTPGQGLQFLFEYFSETQRNKGNFPGRFSGRQFSNSRSEMNVSTLELGDSALYLCASSFGGDGRGYTFGSGTRLTVV.